The 20 T cell receptor beta chains below come from one sample, sequenced in a study of T cell responses to AZD1222 COVID-19 vaccine. Generated by immunoSEQ multiplex PCR, the TCRdb table keeps only in-frame clones and is missing some. The sample yields 130,000 to 150,000 clones, 70% to 90% seen once. The sequencing used peripheral blood, collected on day 0 of AZD1222 vaccination. The source is an adult in good health.

The V call is TRBV7-9, the J call TRBJ2-1; the D is unclear. CDR1 is SEHNR and CDR2 is FQNEAQ in the germline V gene (reference sequence). The V end lost 5 bases, the J end lost 7 bases, and 9 bases lay between the germline ends. CDR3 length equals 12 residues. In nucleotides, the CDR3 is TGTGCCAGCAGCGGAGTCCGAAATGAGCAGTTCTTC. This sequence encodes CASSGVRNEQFF.

Notes on this clone: This sample also contains other DNA sequences that code for the same CDR3. The gene calls are TRBV7-2 and TRBJ2-6; D not resolved. V dropped 3 bases and J dropped 3 bases, with 3 bases sitting between them. Germline V gives CDR1 SGHTA, CDR2 FQGNSA. CDR3 size: 13 residues. For the CDR3, the DNA is TGTGCCAGCAGCTTCTTTGGGGCCAACGTCCTGACTTTC. Translating gives CASSFFGANVLTF.

The chain uses TRBV27 and TRBJ1-1; D is unclear. The V gene's germline CDR1 is MNHEY and CDR2 SMNVEV (reference sequence). Trimming cost V 4 bases and J 4 bases, with 10 bases left between them. This CDR3 spans 13 amino acids. Written as DNA, the CDR3 is TGTGCCAGCAGTTATAAGGAAACCACTGAAGCTTTCTTT. Its translation is CASSYKETTEAFF.

This clone occurred once. The chain joins TRBV30 to TRBJ1-6, with D possibly TRBD1 on 6 matching bases. This CDR3 spans 13 amino acids. V lost 4 bases and J lost 3, with 7 bases in between. Germline values: CDR1 GTSNPN, CDR2 SVGIG (reference sequence). The CDR3, as DNA: TGTGCCTGGAACAGGGTCTATAATTCACCCCTCCACTTT. It yields the protein CAWNRVYNSPLHF. The entire variable domain, with the rest obtained from reference TRBV30 and TRBJ1-6, is as follows: SQTIHQWPATLVQPVGSPLSLECTVEGTSNPNLYWYRQAAGRGLQLLFYSVGIGQISSEVPQNLSASRPQDRQFILSSKKLLLSDSGFYLCAWNRVYNSPLHFGNGTRLTVT.

The chain recombines TRBV28 with TRBJ1-2; the D gene is possibly TRBD1 (5 bases). The CDR3 extends over 12 amino acids. V dropped 10 bases and J dropped 4 bases, with 13 bases sitting between them. The germline V gene encodes CDR1 MDHEN and CDR2 SYDVKM. The CDR3 nucleotides read TGTGCCACCCAGGGACTTCCCTATGGCTACACCTTC. This encodes CATQGLPYGYTF.

This chain connects TRBV29-1 to TRBJ2-7; D gene uncertain. V was cut by 4 bases and J by 3 bases, with 10 bases left in between. Germline V gives CDR1 SQVTM, CDR2 ANQGSEA. The CDR3 runs to 12 residues. DNA for the CDR3: TGCAGCGTTGTTAGTAGGCTCTACGAGCAGTACTTC. Translated, it gives CSVVSRLYEQYF.

The chain couples TRBV5-5 to TRBJ1-1; D uncertain. V lost 0 bases and J 1 base, leaving 7 bases between the germline ends. This CDR3 is 14 amino acids long. Germline V gene data show CDR1 as SGHKS and CDR2 as YYEKEE (reference sequence). The CDR3, as DNA: TGTGCCAGCAGCTTGGAACCAGCGAACACTGAAGCTTTCTTT. Residues: CASSLEPANTEAFF.

The chain joins TRBV11-2 to TRBJ2-3, with D possibly being TRBD1 (6 bases). CDR3 length equals 12 residues. V dropped 8 bases and J dropped 10 bases, with 16 bases sitting between them. Germline-derived CDR1 and CDR2 are SGHAT and FQNNGV. As DNA, the CDR3 is TGTGCCAGCCTCCATGGCGAGGGGGCGCAGTATTTT. This translates into CASLHGEGAQYF. The full variable domain, in which reference TRBV11-2 and TRBJ2-3 provide the parts outside the CDR3, is EAGVAQSPRYKIIEKRQSVAFWCNPISGHATLYWYQQILGQGPKLLIQFQNNGVVDDSQLPKDRFSAERLKGVDSTLKIQPAKLEDSAVYLCASLHGEGAQYFGPGTRLTVL.

The J gene is TRBJ1-4, the V gene TRBV15; tentatively, D is TRBD1 (6 bases). Germline assignment: CDR1 LNHNV and CDR2 YYDKDF (reference sequence). The V and J ends lost 3 bases and 4 bases respectively, with 9 bases between them. This CDR3 is 14 amino acids long. The CDR3 reads CATSREQGNEKLFF. Here the CDR3 DNA reads TGTGCCACCAGCAGGGAACAGGGTAATGAAAAACTGTTTTTT. The complete variable domain, with remaining parts taken from reference TRBV15 and TRBJ1-4, reads DAMVIQNPRYQVTQFGKPVTLSCSQTLNHNVMYWYQQKSSQAPKLLFHYYDKDFNNEADTPDNFQSRRPNTSFCFLDIRSPGLGDTAMYLCATSREQGNEKLFFGSGTQLSVL.

This clone is a singleton in its sample. This chain links TRBV5-5 with TRBJ2-1, with 7 nucleotides matching TRBD1. CDR3 length: 16 amino acids. Germline V gene sequence: CDR1 SGHKS, CDR2 YYEKEE (reference sequence). The V segment lost 2 bases and the J segment 5 bases; nucleotides outside the gene matches: 10. The CDR3 reads CASSLNRGVRDNEQFF. CDR3 nucleotides: TGTGCCAGCAGCTTAAACAGGGGTGTAAGAGACAATGAGCAGTTCTTC.

The chain couples TRBV5-1 to TRBJ2-7; D ambiguous. Germline CDR1 is SGHRS and CDR2 is YFSETQ. V was clipped by 0 bases and J by 1 base, with 5 bases between them. There are 13 residues in the CDR3. The CDR3 nucleotides are TGCGCCAGCAGCTTGGCCTTATCCTACGAGCAGTACTTC. Amino acid sequence: CASSLALSYEQYF.

This sequence joins TRBV6-4 and TRBJ2-3, with D perhaps given as TRBD1 or TRBD2 (5 bases each). With 6 bases removed from V and 4 bases from J, the gap between germline ends came to 14 bases. CDR3 length: 14 residues. From germline, CDR1 is MRHNA and CDR2 SNTAGT. CDR3 sequence (DNA): TGTGCCAGCAGAGAGGGTGAAGGGGCAGATACGCAGTATTTT. It translates to CASREGEGADTQYF.

J is TRBJ1-1 and V is TRBV27; D ambiguous. CDR1 is MNHEY and CDR2 is SMNVEV in the germline V gene (reference sequence). Trimming stripped 2 bases from V and 6 bases from J, with 10 bases between. CDR3 length: 13 amino acids. The CDR3 spells CASSLRFISEAFF. The CDR3 nucleotides are TGTGCCAGCAGTTTACGGTTCATCTCTGAAGCTTTCTTT.

The CDR3 nucleotides are TGTGCCAGCAGCTTTGATTTCGGTGGGACTGAAGCTTTCTTT. It encodes CASSFDFGGTEAFF. V usage is TRBV7-2 and J usage is TRBJ1-1; D gene uncertain. V lost 3 bases, J lost 5 bases, and 13 bases lay in between. The germline CDR1 and CDR2 sequences are SGHTA and FQGNSA. This CDR3 has 14 amino acids.

The chain employs TRBV19 and TRBJ1-2; tentatively, D is TRBD1 (6 bases). The germline gives CDR1 LNHDA, CDR2 SQIVND (reference sequence). The CDR3 covers 15 residues. Between the trimmed V and J ends, which lost 3 bases and 4 bases, there was a span of 15 bases. Here the CDR3 DNA reads TGTGCCAGTAGTATCTGGATCCGGGGGGCCTATGGCTACACCTTC. Translated: CASSIWIRGAYGYTF.

This chain's CDR3 is CASSTGQGEKLFF. The CDR3 nucleotides read TGTGCCAGCTCAACCGGCCAAGGGGAAAAACTGTTTTTT. The chain uses TRBV18 and TRBJ1-4; D call uncertain. Germline CDR1 and CDR2: KGHSH and LQKENI. CDR3 size: 13 residues. Between the trimmed V and J ends, which lost 5 bases and 8 bases, there was a span of 12 bases.

The genes are TRBV7-2 and TRBJ1-5; 9 bases fit TRBD1. In germline, CDR1 is SGHTA, CDR2 FQGNSA. The CDR3 has 15 amino acids. J was trimmed by 8 bases and V by 5 bases; bases with no gene match: 10. The CDR3, as DNA: TGTGCCAGCAGCCAACAGGGGGCGAAGGGGGAGCCCCAGCATTTT. This codes for CASSQQGAKGEPQHF.

The chain links TRBV6-2 or TRBV6-3 to TRBJ2-3; no clear D. CDR1 and CDR2 (germline): MNHEY, SVGEGT. V shed 0 bases and J shed 0 bases, with 13 bases lying between them. The CDR3 totals 17 residues. The CDR3 here is CASSYSTRTFSTDTQYF. CDR3 nucleotide sequence: TGTGCCAGCAGTTACTCGACCAGGACCTTTAGCACAGATACGCAGTATTTT.

The chain is built from TRBV2 and TRBJ1-2; TRBD1 agrees at 7 bases. The trim removed 6 bases at V and 4 bases at J, leaving 11 bases unmatched. CDR1 and CDR2 (germline): SNHLY, FYNNEI. This CDR3 is built from 15 residues. This CDR3 reads CASRERGQRTYGYTF. The CDR3, as DNA: TGTGCCAGCAGGGAGAGGGGACAGCGGACCTATGGCTACACCTTC. The entire variable domain, with the rest obtained from reference TRBV2 and TRBJ1-2, is as follows: EPEVTQTPSHQVTQMGQEVILRCVPISNHLYFYWYRQILGQKVEFLVSFYNNEISEKSEIFDDQFSVERPDGSNFTLKIRSTKLEDSAMYFCASRERGQRTYGYTFGSGTRLTVV.

This chain connects TRBV15 to TRBJ1-5; D gene ambiguous. The germline V gene has CDR1 LNHNV and CDR2 YYDKDF (reference sequence). This CDR3 region has 17 residues. V was clipped by 0 bases and J by 0 bases, with 12 bases between them. The CDR3: CATSRDPRETSNQPQHF. The CDR3 DNA reads as TGTGCCACCAGCAGAGATCCACGGGAAACTAGCAATCAGCCCCAGCATTTT.